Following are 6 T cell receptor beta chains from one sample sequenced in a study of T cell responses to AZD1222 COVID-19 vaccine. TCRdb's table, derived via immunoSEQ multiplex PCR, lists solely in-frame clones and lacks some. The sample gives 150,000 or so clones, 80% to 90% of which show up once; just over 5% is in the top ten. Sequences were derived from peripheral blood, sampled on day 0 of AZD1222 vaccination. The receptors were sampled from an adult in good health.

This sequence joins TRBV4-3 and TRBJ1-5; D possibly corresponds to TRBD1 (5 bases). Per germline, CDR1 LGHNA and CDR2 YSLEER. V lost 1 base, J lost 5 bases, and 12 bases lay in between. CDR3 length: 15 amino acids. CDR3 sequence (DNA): TGCGCCAGCAGCCAAGGGTTGGGGGGGGATCAGCCCCAGCATTTT. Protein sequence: CASSQGLGGDQPQHF.

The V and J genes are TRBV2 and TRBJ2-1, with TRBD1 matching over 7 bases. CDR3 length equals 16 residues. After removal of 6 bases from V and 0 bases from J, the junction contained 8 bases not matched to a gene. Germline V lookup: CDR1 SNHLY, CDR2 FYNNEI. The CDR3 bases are TGTGCCAGCAGGGCAGGGGGTTCTAGCTCCTACAATGAGCAGTTCTTC. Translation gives CASRAGGSSSYNEQFF.

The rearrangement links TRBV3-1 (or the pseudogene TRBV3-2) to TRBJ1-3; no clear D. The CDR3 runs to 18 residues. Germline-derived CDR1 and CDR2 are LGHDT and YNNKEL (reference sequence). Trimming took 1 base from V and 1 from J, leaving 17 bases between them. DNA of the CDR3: TGTGCCAGCAGCCAAGGTATATCAGGAGTCCTATCTGGAAACACCATATATTTT. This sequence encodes CASSQGISGVLSGNTIYF.

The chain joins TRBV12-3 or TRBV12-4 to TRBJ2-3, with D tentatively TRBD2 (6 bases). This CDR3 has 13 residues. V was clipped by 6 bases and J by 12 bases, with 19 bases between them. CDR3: CASRRRATHPQYF. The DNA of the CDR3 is TGTGCCAGCAGAAGGAGGGCTACACACCCACAGTATTTT.

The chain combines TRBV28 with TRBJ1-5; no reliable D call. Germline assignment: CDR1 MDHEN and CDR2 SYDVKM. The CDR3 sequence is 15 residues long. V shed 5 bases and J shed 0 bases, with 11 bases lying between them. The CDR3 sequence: CASSLGRYSNQPQHF. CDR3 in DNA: TGTGCCAGCAGTCTCGGTCGGTATAGCAATCAGCCCCAGCATTTT.

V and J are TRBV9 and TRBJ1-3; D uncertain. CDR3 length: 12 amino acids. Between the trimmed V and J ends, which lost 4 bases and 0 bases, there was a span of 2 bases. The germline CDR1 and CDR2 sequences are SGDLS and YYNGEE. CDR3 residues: CASSFSGNTIYF. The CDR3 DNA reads TGTGCCAGCAGCTTCTCTGGAAACACCATATATTTT.